What follows are 21 T cell receptor beta chains derived from one specimen sequenced in a study of immune evolution from preneoplasia to lung adenocarcinoma (dated by TCRdb to the early 2020s). The library was generated by the immunoSEQ multiplex PCR assay. As stored in TCRdb, this immuneACCESS dataset retains in-frame rearrangements with V and J assigned. A fraction of the clones does not appear; measured against another copy, unresolved V genes explain less than half of the discrepancy, and the remainder lacks a known reason. Within this sample are roughly 8,700 clones, with more than 60% of them counted one time only. The ten largest account for under 8% of the sample. Sequencing was performed on FFPE lung adenocarcinoma in situ tissue. Read against the paper, the sample's cell subset or site label means: preinvasive adenocarcinoma in situ (AIS). These receptors were taken from a person in their sixties or seventies with lung adenocarcinoma.

The CDR3 region is CASSVSDGTYGYTF. The CDR3 region has the DNA TGTGCCAGCAGCGTATCCGACGGGACCTATGGCTACACCTTC. The chain is built from TRBV9 and TRBJ1-2; a possible D gene is TRBD1 (5 bases). CDR1 is SGDLS, CDR2 YYNGEE, per germline. There are 14 residues in the CDR3. The V and J ends lost 1 base and 4 bases respectively, with 11 bases between them.

The chain carries TRBV5-1 and TRBJ2-4; the match to TRBD2 covers 7 bases. Germline V CDR1 and CDR2: SGHRS, YFSETQ. V trimming: 0 bases; J trimming: 3 bases; junction bases outside the gene matches: 0. There are 14 residues in the CDR3. The CDR3 region has the DNA TGCGCCAGCAGCTTGGAGCGGGACAAAAACATTCAGTACTTC. Translation: CASSLERDKNIQYF.

The chain recombines TRBV18 with TRBJ1-2; 7 bases fit TRBD1. The germline V gene encodes CDR1 KGHSH and CDR2 LQKENI. J lost 5 bases, V lost 6 bases, and 6 bases had no gene match. CDR3 length equals 13 residues. The CDR3 nucleotides read TGTGCCAGCTCGCCTGACAGGGAATATGGCTACACCTTC. It specifies CASSPDREYGYTF. Full variable domain (remainder filled in from reference TRBV18 and TRBJ1-2): NAGVMQNPRHLVRRRGQEARLRCSPMKGHSHVYWYRQLPEEGLKFMVYLQKENIIDESGMPKERFSAEFPKEGPSILRIQQVVRGDSAAYFCASSPDREYGYTFGSGTRLTVV.

The chain uses TRBV5-5 and TRBJ2-5, with TRBD2 matching over 7 bases. Looked up from germline, CDR1 is SGHKS and CDR2 is YYEKEE (reference sequence). The V gene end was trimmed by 4 bases and the J gene end by 1 base; junction bases not matched to a gene: 4. There are 14 residues in the CDR3. CDR3 sequence reads: CASSRRGVQETQYF. The CDR3 DNA sequence: TGTGCCAGCAGCCGCCGGGGGGTCCAAGAGACCCAGTACTTC. The whole variable domain, remainder taken from reference TRBV5-5 and TRBJ2-5, is DAGVTQSPTHLIKTRGQQVTLRCSPISGHKSVSWYQQVLGQGPQFIFQYYEKEERGRGNFPDRFSARQFPNYSSELNVNALLLGDSALYLCASSRRGVQETQYFGPGTRLLVL.

The chain is built from TRBV27 and TRBJ1-3; D is perhaps TRBD1 (6 bases). Trimming shortened V by 2 bases and J by 0 bases, and 11 bases separated the two germline ends. This CDR3 is built from 16 residues. Germline loops: CDR1 MNHEY, CDR2 SMNVEV (reference sequence). The CDR3 DNA reads TGTGCCAGCAGTTTACGGGGGCCAAGCTCTGGAAACACCATATATTTT. This encodes CASSLRGPSSGNTIYF.

The genes are TRBV5-1 and TRBJ2-3; the D is unclear. The germline CDR1 and CDR2 sequences are SGHRS and YFSETQ. CDR3 length equals 12 residues. V shed 0 bases and J shed 2 bases, with 1 base lying between them. CDR3 sequence reads: CASSLVTDTQYF. Here the CDR3 DNA reads TGCGCCAGCAGCTTGGTCACAGATACGCAGTATTTT.

The gene calls are TRBV6-5 and TRBJ2-7, with 10 bases identical to TRBD1. V shed 6 bases, J shed 4 bases, and the junction held 9 bases outside the gene matches. CDR1 and CDR2 (germline): MNHEY, SVGAGI. This CDR3 spans 15 amino acids. CDR3 loop: CASSPTGGAGYEQYF. Written as DNA, the CDR3 is TGTGCCAGCAGCCCGACAGGGGGCGCCGGGTACGAGCAGTACTTC.

With respect to this clone: One junction end disagrees with the germline gene, perhaps due to a read error. The chain carries TRBV10-2 and TRBJ2-2; 12 bases are shared with TRBD2. Looked up from germline, CDR1 is WSHSY and CDR2 is SAAADI. The CDR3 contains 16 residues. CDR3 sequence reads: CASSRLAGANTGKLFF. Written as DNA, the CDR3 is TGCGCCAGCAGTCGACTAGCGGGGGCGAACACCGGGAAGCTGTTTTTT.

The table lists this clone with a count of one. J is TRBJ2-7 and V is TRBV7-9; D call uncertain. This CDR3 is 12 amino acids long. The ends were cut back, 5 bases at V and 7 bases at J, with 12 bases in the middle. CDR1 and CDR2 (germline): SEHNR, FQNEAQ (reference sequence). CDR3 in amino acids: CASSLGYREQYF. The CDR3 DNA sequence: TGTGCCAGCAGCCTAGGATACCGGGAGCAGTACTTC.

The chain is built from TRBV7-2 and TRBJ2-5; D is tentatively TRBD1 or TRBD2 (6 bases each). This CDR3 has 15 residues. Germline V CDR1 and CDR2: SGHTA, FQGNSA. Trimming shortened V by 8 bases and J by 10 bases, and 26 bases separated the two germline ends. CDR3 DNA sequence: TGTGCCAGCGCAAAGGGCCGACAGGAGGGGGGCGTCCAGTACTTC. Translation gives CASAKGRQEGGVQYF.

The chain links TRBV4-2 to TRBJ1-5, with 7 bases matching TRBD1. CDR1 is LGHNA, CDR2 YNFKEQ, per germline. Trimming took 4 bases from V and 1 from J; bases not matched to a gene: 7. This CDR3 has 16 amino acids. This CDR3 reads CASSREGDSSNQPQHF. In DNA form, the CDR3 reads TGTGCCAGCAGCCGGGAAGGGGACAGCAGCAATCAGCCCCAGCATTTT.

The chain combines TRBV27 with TRBJ1-2; maybe TRBD1 (5 bases). The ends were cut back, 2 bases at V and 4 bases at J, with 11 bases in the middle. Germline V gives CDR1 MNHEY, CDR2 SMNVEV (reference sequence). This CDR3 spans 14 amino acids. The CDR3 reads CASSLNGGGYGYTF. The DNA for the CDR3 is TGTGCCAGCAGTTTAAATGGGGGTGGCTATGGCTACACCTTC.

The genes are TRBV7-2 and TRBJ1-1; unclear D gene. The germline V and J ends were trimmed by 2 bases and 1 base, with 8 bases remaining between them. The CDR3 covers 14 residues. Germline-derived CDR1 and CDR2 are SGHTA and FQGNSA. As DNA, the CDR3 is TGTGCCAGCAGCTTAAGTACAGCGAACACTGAAGCTTTCTTT. This gives the protein CASSLSTANTEAFF.

This clone has only one observation. The genes are TRBV5-1 and TRBJ1-2; weak D call: TRBD1 (5 bases). V lost 1 base, J lost 6 bases, and 10 bases lay in between. The CDR3 loop spans 13 amino acids. Germline-derived CDR1 and CDR2 are SGHRS and YFSETQ. The CDR3 DNA is TGCGCCAGCAGCTTGCGGACAAGGGATGGCTACACCTTC. This gives the protein CASSLRTRDGYTF.

This clone has just a few counts. This chain links TRBV11-1 with TRBJ2-7, with no clear D. CDR1 SGHAT and CDR2 FQDESV come from the germline V gene (reference sequence). The CDR3 is made up of 15 amino acids. Trimming took off 1 base at V and 3 bases at J, with 13 bases between the two ends. This CDR3 is CASSLDWTGDYEQYF. The CDR3 coding sequence is TGTGCCAGCAGCTTAGATTGGACCGGAGACTACGAGCAGTACTTC.

The CDR3 protein is CATRARSLAKNIQYF. In nucleotides, the CDR3 is TGTGCCACCAGGGCGCGGTCTCTAGCCAAAAACATTCAGTACTTC. The genes are TRBV15 and TRBJ2-4; the D is unclear. Germline V gives CDR1 LNHNV, CDR2 YYDKDF (reference sequence). The V gene lost 6 bases and the J gene lost 0 bases, with 12 bases spanning the gap. CDR3 length: 15 amino acids. The variable domain in full, completed from reference TRBV15 and TRBJ2-4, reads DAMVIQNPRYQVTQFGKPVTLSCSQTLNHNVMYWYQQKSSQAPKLLFHYYDKDFNNEADTPDNFQSRRPNTSFCFLDIRSPGLGDTAMYLCATRARSLAKNIQYFGAGTRLSVL.

The count of this clone is one. The chain employs TRBV30 and TRBJ2-2; no clear D gene. The CDR3 covers 13 residues. Trimming cost V 2 bases and J 4 bases, with 8 bases left between them. In germline, CDR1 is GTSNPN, CDR2 SVGIG (reference sequence). Here the CDR3 DNA reads TGTGCCTGGAGTATCTCTTTCACCGGGGAGCTGTTTTTT. Protein sequence: CAWSISFTGELFF.

The rearrangement joins TRBV6-4 to TRBJ2-3, with 9 bases lining up with TRBD2. The CDR3 has 17 amino acids. Losses at the gene ends were 0 bases for V and 5 bases for J; bases not matched to a gene: 9. CDR1 and CDR2 (germline): MRHNA, SNTAGT. The DNA for the CDR3 is TGTGCCAGCAGTGACTCGATTGCGGGGGGGCATGGAGATACGCAGTATTTT. Translated, it gives CASSDSIAGGHGDTQYF.

The rearrangement links TRBV9 to TRBJ2-3, with 9 bases fitting TRBD1. Germline CDR1 is SGDLS and CDR2 is YYNGEE. CDR3 length: 17 amino acids. Unmatched junction bases numbered 8, after V lost 0 bases and J lost 3 bases. The CDR3 nucleotides are TGTGCCAGCAGCGTAGTAGGAGGACAGGGGAGAACAGATACGCAGTATTTT. Protein product: CASSVVGGQGRTDTQYF.

The chain recombines TRBV28 with TRBJ1-6, with D hard to call. Germline lookup yields CDR1 MDHEN and CDR2 SYDVKM. The ends were cut back, 2 bases at V and 5 bases at J, with 7 bases in the middle. The CDR3 has 14 residues. CDR3 sequence reads: CASSLRRNNSPLHF. CDR3 DNA sequence: TGTGCCAGCAGTTTAAGGAGGAATAATTCACCCCTCCACTTT.

This clone ranks as medium-sized. The rearrangement links TRBV9 to TRBJ1-3; no reliable D call. V lost 0 bases, J lost 3 bases, and 10 bases lay in between. CDR3 length equals 15 residues. Germline CDR1 reads SGDLS; CDR2 reads YYNGEE. For the CDR3, the DNA is TGTGCCAGCAGCGTAGAGGGCAGATATGGAAACACCATATATTTT. The encoded protein is CASSVEGRYGNTIYF. The full variable domain, its missing parts supplied by reference TRBV9 and TRBJ1-3, is DSGVTQTPKHLITATGQRVTLRCSPRSGDLSVYWYQQSLDQGLQFLIQYYNGEERAKGNILERFSAQQFPDLHSELNLSSLELGDSALYFCASSVEGRYGNTIYFGEGSWLTVV.